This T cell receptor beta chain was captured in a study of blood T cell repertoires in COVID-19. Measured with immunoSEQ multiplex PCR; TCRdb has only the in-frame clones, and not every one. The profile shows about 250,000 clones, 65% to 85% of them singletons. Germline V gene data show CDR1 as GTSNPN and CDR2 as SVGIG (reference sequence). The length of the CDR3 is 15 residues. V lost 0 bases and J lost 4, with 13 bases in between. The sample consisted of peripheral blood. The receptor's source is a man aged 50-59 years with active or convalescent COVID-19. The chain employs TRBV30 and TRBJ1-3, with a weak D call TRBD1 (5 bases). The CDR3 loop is CAWSVKGAQGNTIYF. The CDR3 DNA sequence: TGTGCCTGGAGTGTTAAAGGGGCGCAAGGAAACACCATATATTTT.